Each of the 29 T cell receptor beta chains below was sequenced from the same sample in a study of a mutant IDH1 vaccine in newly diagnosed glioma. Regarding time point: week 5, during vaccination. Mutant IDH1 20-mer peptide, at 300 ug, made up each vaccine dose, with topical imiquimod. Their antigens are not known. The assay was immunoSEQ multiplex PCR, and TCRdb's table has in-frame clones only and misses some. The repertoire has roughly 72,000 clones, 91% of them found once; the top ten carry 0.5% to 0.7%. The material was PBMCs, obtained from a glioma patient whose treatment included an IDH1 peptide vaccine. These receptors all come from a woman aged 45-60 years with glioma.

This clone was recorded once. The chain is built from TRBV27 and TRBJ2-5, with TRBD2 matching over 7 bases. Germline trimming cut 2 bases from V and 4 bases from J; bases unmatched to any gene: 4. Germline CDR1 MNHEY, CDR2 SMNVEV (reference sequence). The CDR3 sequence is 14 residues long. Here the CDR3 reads CASSLPGRGETQYF. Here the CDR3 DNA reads TGTGCCAGCAGTTTACCAGGGAGGGGAGAGACCCAGTACTTC.

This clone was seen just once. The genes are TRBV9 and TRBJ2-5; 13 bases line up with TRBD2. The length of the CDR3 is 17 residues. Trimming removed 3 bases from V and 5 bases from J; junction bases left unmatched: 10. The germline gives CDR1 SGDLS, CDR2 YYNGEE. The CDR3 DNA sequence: TGTGCCAGCAGCGCTACTAGCGGGAGGGCCCCCGGGGAGACCCAGTACTTC. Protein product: CASSATSGRAPGETQYF.

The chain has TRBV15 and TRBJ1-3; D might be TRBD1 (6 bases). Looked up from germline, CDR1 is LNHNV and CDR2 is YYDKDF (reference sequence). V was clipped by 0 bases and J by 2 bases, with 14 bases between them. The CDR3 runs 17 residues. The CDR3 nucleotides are TGTGCCACCAGCAGAGAAGGGGGAAACTTTCCTGGAAACACCATATATTTT. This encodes CATSREGGNFPGNTIYF.

The CDR3 loop reads CAWSLQGTPGAFF. As DNA, the CDR3 is TGTGCCTGGAGCCTACAGGGGACCCCGGGAGCTTTCTTT. The V gene is TRBV30, the J gene TRBJ1-1; 7 bases align to TRBD1. Germline lookup yields CDR1 GTSNPN and CDR2 SVGIG (reference sequence). Germline trimming cut 3 bases from V and 10 bases from J; bases unmatched to any gene: 11. The CDR3 consists of 13 residues. The full variable domain, with the rest looked up from reference TRBV30 and TRBJ1-1, is SQTIHQWPATLVQPVGSPLSLECTVEGTSNPNLYWYRQAAGRGLQLLFYSVGIGQISSEVPQNLSASRPQDRQFILSSKKLLLSDSGFYLCAWSLQGTPGAFFGQGTRLTVV.

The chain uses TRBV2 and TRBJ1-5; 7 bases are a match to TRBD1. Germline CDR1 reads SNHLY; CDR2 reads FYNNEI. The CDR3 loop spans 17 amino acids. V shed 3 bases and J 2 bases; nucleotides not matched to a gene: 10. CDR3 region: CASSDGQEGAGNQPQHF. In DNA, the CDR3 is TGTGCCAGCAGTGACGGGCAGGAGGGGGCGGGCAATCAGCCCCAGCATTTT. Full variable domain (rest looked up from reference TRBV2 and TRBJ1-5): EPEVTQTPSHQVTQMGQEVILRCVPISNHLYFYWYRQILGQKVEFLVSFYNNEISEKSEIFDDQFSVERPDGSNFTLKIRSTKLEDSAMYFCASSDGQEGAGNQPQHFGDGTRLSIL.

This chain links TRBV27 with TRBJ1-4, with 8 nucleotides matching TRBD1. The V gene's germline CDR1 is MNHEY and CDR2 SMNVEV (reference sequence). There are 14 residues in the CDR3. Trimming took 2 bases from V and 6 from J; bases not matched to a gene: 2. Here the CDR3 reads CASSLTTGDEKLFF. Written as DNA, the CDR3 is TGTGCCAGCAGTTTAACGACAGGGGATGAAAAACTGTTTTTT. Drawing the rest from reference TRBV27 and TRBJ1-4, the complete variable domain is EAQVTQNPRYLITVTGKKLTVTCSQNMNHEYMSWYRQDPGLGLRQIYYSMNVEVTDKGDVPEGYKVSRKEKRNFPLILESPSPNQTSLYFCASSLTTGDEKLFFGSGTQLSVL.

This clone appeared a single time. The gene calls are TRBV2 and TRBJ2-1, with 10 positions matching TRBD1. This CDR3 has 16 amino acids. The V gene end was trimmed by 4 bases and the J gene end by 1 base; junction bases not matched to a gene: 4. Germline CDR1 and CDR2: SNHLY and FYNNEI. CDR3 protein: CASSARDRGSYNEQFF. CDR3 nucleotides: TGTGCCAGCAGTGCACGGGACAGGGGATCCTACAATGAGCAGTTCTTC.

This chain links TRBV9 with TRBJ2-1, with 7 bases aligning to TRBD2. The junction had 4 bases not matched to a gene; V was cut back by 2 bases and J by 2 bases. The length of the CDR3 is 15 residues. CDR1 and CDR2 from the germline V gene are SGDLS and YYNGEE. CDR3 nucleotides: TGTGCCAGCAGCGTTGCTAGCGGAACCTACAATGAGCAGTTCTTC. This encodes CASSVASGTYNEQFF.

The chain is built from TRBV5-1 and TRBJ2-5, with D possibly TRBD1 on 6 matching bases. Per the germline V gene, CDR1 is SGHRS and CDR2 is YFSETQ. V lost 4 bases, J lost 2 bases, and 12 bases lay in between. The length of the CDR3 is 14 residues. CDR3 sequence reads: CASSPAGAQETQYF. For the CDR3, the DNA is TGCGCCAGCAGCCCTGCAGGGGCACAAGAGACCCAGTACTTC.

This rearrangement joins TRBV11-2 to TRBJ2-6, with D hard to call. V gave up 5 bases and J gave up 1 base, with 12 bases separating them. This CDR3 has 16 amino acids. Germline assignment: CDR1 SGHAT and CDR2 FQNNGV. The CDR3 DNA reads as TGTGCCAGCAGCCCCTCGACCGCTTCTGGGGCCAACGTCCTGACTTTC. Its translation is CASSPSTASGANVLTF. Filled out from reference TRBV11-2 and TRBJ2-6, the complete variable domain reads EAGVAQSPRYKIIEKRQSVAFWCNPISGHATLYWYQQILGQGPKLLIQFQNNGVVDDSQLPKDRFSAERLKGVDSTLKIQPAKLEDSAVYLCASSPSTASGANVLTFGAGSRLTVL.

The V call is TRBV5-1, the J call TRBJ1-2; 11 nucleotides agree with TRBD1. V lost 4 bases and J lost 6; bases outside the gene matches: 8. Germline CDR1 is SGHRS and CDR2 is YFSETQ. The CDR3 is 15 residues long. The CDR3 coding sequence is TGCGCCAGCAGCCCCGTCCCGGGACAGGGGGATGGCTACACCTTC. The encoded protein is CASSPVPGQGDGYTF. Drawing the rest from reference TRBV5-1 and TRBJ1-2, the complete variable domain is KAGVTQTPRYLIKTRGQQVTLSCSPISGHRSVSWYQQTPGQGLQFLFEYFSETQRNKGNFPGRFSGRQFSNSRSEMNVSTLELGDSALYLCASSPVPGQGDGYTFGSGTRLTVV.

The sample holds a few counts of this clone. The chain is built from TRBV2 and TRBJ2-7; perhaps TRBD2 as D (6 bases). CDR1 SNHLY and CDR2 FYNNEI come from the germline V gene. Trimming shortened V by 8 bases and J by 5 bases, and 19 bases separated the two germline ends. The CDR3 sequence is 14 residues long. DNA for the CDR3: TGTGCCAGCCTGTTTACTAGCCCCAGCCACGAGCAGTACTTC. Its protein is CASLFTSPSHEQYF.

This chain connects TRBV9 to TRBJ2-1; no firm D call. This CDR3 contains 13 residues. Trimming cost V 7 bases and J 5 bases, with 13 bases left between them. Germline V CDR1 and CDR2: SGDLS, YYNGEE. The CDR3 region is CASSYSPHNEQFF. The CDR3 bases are TGTGCCAGCTCATACTCTCCCCACAATGAGCAGTTCTTC. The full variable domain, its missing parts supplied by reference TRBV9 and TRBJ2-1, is DSGVTQTPKHLITATGQRVTLRCSPRSGDLSVYWYQQSLDQGLQFLIQYYNGEERAKGNILERFSAQQFPDLHSELNLSSLELGDSALYFCASSYSPHNEQFFGPGTRLTVL.

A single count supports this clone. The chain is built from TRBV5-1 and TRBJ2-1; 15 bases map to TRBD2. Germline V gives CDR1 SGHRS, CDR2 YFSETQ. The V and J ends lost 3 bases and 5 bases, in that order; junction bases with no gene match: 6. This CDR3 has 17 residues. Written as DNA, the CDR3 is TGCGCCAGCAGCTACAGGACTAGCGGGAGGGCCGACAATGAGCAGTTCTTC. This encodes CASSYRTSGRADNEQFF.

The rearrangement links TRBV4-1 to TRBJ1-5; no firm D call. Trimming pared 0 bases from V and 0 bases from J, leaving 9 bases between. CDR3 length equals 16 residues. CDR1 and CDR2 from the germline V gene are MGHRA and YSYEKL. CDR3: CASSQDPYNSNQPQHF. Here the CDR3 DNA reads TGCGCCAGCAGCCAAGACCCATACAATAGCAATCAGCCCCAGCATTTT.

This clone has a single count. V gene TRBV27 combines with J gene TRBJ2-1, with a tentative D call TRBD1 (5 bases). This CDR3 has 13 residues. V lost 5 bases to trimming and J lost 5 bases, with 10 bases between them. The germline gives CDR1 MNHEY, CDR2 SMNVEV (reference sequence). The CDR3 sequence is CASSPQGDNEQFF. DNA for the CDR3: TGTGCCAGCAGTCCTCAGGGTGACAATGAGCAGTTCTTC.

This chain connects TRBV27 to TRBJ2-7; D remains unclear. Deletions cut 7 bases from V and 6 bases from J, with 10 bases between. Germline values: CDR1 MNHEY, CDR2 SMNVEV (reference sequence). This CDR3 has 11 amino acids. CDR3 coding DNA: TGTGCCAGCAAGGTAGGGCGCGAGCAGTACTTC. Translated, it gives CASKVGREQYF.

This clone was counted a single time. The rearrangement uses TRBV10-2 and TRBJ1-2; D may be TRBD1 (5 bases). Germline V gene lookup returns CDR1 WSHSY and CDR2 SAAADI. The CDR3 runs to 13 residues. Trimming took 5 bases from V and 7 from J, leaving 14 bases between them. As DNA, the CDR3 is TGCGCCAGCAGTATGGGGGGTACCGGTGGCTACACCTTC. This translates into CASSMGGTGGYTF.

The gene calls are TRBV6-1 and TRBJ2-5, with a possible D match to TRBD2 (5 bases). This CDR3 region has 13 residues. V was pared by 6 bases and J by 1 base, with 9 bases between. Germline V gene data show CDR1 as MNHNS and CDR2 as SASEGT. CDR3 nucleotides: TGTGCCAGCAGGCAGGAGGTCCAAGAGACCCAGTACTTC. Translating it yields CASRQEVQETQYF.

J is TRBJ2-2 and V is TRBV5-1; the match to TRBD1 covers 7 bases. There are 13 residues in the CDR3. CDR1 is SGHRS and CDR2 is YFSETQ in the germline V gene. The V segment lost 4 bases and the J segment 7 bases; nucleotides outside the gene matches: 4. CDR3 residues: CASSSRQGGELFF. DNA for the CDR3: TGCGCCAGCAGCAGCCGACAGGGCGGGGAGCTGTTTTTT.

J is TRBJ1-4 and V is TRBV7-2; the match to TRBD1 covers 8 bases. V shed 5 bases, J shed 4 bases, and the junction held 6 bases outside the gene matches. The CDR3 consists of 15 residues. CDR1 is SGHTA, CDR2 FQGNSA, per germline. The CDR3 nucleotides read TGTGCCAGCAGCCCCCGGACAGGGAATAATGAAAAACTGTTTTTT. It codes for CASSPRTGNNEKLFF.

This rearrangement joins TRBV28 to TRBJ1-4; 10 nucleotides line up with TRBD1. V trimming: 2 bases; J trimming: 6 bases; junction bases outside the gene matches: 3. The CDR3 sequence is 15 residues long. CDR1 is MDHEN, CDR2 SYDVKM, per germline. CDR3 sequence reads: CASSLAGTGDEKLFF. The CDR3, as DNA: TGTGCCAGCAGTTTAGCCGGGACAGGGGATGAAAAACTGTTTTTT.

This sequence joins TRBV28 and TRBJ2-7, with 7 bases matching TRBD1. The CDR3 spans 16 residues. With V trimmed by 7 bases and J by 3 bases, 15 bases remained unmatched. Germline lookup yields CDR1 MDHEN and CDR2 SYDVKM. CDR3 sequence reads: CASILRDREPNYEQYF. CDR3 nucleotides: TGTGCCAGCATCCTCCGTGACAGGGAACCAAACTACGAGCAGTACTTC. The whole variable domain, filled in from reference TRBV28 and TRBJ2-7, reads DVKVTQSSRYLVKRTGEKVFLECVQDMDHENMFWYRQDPGLGLRLIYFSYDVKMKEKGDIPEGYSVSREKKERFSLILESASTNQTSMYLCASILRDREPNYEQYFGPGTRLTVT.

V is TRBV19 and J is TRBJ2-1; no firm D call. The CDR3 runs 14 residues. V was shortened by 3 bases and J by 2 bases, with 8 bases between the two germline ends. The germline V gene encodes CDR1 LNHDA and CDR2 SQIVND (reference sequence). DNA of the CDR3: TGTGCCAGTAGTATCAAGTCTACCTACAATGAGCAGTTCTTC. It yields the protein CASSIKSTYNEQFF.

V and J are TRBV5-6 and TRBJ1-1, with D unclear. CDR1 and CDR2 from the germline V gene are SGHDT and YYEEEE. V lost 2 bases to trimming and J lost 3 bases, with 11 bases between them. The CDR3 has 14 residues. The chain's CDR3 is CASSLPPGDTEAFF. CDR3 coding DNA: TGTGCCAGCAGCTTACCCCCCGGTGACACTGAAGCTTTCTTT.

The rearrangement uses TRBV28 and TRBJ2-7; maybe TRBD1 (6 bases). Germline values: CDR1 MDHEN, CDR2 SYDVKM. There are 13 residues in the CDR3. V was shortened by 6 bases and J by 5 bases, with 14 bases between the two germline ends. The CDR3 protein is CASRTGTQDEQYF. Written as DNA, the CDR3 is TGTGCCAGCAGAACCGGGACACAGGACGAGCAGTACTTC.

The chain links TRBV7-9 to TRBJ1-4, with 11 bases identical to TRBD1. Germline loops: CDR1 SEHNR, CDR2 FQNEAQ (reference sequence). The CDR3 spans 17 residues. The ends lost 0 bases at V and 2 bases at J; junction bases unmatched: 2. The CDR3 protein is CASSLARTGGTNEKLFF. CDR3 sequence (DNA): TGTGCCAGCAGCTTAGCCAGGACAGGGGGCACTAATGAAAAACTGTTTTTT.

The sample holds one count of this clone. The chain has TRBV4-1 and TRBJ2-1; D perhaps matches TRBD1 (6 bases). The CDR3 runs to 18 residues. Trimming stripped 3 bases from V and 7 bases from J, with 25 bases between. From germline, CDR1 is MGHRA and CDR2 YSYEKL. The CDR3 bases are TGCGCCAGCAGCCAGATTATACAGGGCAAGACCCTCCTGAATGAGCAGTTCTTC. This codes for CASSQIIQGKTLLNEQFF.

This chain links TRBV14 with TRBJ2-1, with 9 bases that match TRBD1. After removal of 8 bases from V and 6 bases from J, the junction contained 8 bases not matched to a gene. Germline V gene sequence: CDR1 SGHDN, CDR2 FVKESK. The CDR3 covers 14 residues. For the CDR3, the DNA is TGTGCCAGCTTCCGGGACAGGGTAGGCAATGAGCAGTTCTTC. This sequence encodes CASFRDRVGNEQFF.